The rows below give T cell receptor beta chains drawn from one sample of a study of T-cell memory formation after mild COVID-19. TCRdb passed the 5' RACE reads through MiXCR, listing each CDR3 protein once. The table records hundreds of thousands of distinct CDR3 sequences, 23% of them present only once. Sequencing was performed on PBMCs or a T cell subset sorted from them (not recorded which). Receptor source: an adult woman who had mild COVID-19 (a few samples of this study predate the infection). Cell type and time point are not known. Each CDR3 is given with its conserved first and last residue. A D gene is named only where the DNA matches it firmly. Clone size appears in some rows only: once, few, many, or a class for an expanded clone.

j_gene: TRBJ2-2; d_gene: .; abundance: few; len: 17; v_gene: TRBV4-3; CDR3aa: CASSQVFRGGNTGELFF; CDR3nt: TGCGCCAGCAGCCAAGTCTTCCGGGGTGGGAACACCGGGGAGCTGTTTTTT
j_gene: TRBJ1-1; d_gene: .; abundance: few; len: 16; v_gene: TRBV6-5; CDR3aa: CASSYSKGQINTEAFF; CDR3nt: TGTGCCAGCAGTTACTCGAAAGGCCAAATCAACACTGAAGCTTTCTTT
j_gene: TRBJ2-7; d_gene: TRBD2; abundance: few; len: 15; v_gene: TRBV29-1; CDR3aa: CSVEDRASGFYEQYF; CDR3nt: TGCAGCGTTGAAGATCGGGCTAGCGGGTTCTACGAGCAGTACTTC
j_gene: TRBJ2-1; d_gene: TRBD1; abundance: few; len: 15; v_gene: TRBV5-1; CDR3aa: CASRQGIEFDNEQFF; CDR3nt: TGCGCCAGCAGACAGGGGATAGAGTTCGACAATGAGCAGTTCTTC
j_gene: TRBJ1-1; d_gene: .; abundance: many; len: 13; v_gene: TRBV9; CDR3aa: CASSPPLNTEAFF; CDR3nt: TGTGCCAGCAGCCCCCCCCTAAACACTGAAGCTTTCTTT
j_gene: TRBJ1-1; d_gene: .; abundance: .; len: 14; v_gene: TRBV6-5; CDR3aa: CASSRPQANTEAFF; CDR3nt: TGTGCCAGCAGCCGCCCCCAGGCCAACACTGAAGCTTTCTTT
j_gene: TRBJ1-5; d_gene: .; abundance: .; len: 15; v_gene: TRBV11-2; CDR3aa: CASSFDRQSNQPQHF; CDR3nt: TGTGCCAGCAGCTTTGACAGGCAAAGCAATCAGCCCCAGCATTTT
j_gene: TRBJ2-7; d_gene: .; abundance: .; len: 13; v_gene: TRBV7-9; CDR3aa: CASSRIGTAEQYF; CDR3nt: TGTGCCAGCAGCCGAATAGGGACTGCGGAGCAGTACTTC
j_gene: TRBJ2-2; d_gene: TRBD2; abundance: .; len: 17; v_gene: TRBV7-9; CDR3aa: CASSPQDSGGNTGELFF; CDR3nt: TGTGCCAGCAGCCCACAGGACAGCGGGGGGAACACCGGGGAGCTGTTTTTT
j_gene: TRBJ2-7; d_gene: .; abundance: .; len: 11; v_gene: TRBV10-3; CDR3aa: CATAHSYEQYF; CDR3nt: TGTGCCACCGCGCACAGTTACGAGCAGTACTTC
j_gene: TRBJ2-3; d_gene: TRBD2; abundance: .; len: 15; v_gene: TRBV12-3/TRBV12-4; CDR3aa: CASRSTGGLKDTQYF; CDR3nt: TGTGCCAGCAGATCGACGGGGGGGCTTAAAGATACGCAGTATTTT
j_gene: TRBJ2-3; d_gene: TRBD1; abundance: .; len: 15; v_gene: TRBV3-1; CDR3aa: CASSLSGTGTDTQYF; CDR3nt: TGTGCCAGCAGCCTTTCGGGGACAGGTACAGATACGCAGTATTTT
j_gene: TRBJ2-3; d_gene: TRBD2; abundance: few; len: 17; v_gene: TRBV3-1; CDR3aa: CASSHSPAGGWSDTQYF; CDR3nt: TGTGCCAGCAGCCACTCTCCCGCGGGAGGGTGGTCAGATACGCAGTATTTT
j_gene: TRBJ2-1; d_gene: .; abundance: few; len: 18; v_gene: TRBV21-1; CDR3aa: CASSTFGTSGRAYNEQFF; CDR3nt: TGTGCCAGCAGCACTTTCGGGACTAGCGGGAGGGCCTACAATGAGCAGTTCTTC
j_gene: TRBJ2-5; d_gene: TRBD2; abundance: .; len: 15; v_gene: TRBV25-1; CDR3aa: CASSKLAGGLETQYF; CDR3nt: TGTGCCAGCAGCAAACTAGCGGGGGGTTTGGAGACCCAGTACTTC
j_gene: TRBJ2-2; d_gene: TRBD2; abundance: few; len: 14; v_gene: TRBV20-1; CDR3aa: CSAVAGANTGELFF; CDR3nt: TGCAGTGCAGTAGCGGGCGCGAACACCGGGGAGCTGTTTTTT
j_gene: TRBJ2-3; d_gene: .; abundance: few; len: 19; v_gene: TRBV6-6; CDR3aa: CAGAGGSGLTKLRTDTQYF; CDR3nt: TGTGCCGGAGCCGGAGGGTCTGGGTTGACAAAGCTCCGCACAGATACGCAGTATTTT
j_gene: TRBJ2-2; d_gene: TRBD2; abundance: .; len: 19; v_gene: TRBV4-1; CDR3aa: CASSHRPGGTVLGTGELFF; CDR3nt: TGCGCCAGCAGCCACCGACCGGGGGGGACCGTTTTAGGCACCGGGGAGCTGTTTTTT
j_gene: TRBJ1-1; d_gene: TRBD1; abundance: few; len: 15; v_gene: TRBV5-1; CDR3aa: CASSYRDRGGTEAFF; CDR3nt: TGCGCCAGCAGCTACCGGGACAGGGGTGGTACTGAAGCTTTCTTT
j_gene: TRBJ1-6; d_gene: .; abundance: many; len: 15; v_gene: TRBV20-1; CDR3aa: CSASPSVGSGSPLHF; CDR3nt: TGCAGTGCTAGCCCCAGTGTGGGTTCGGGTTCACCCCTCCACTTT
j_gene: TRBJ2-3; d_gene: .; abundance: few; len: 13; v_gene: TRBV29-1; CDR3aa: CSVDLASTDTQYF; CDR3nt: TGCAGCGTTGATCTGGCCAGCACAGATACGCAGTATTTT
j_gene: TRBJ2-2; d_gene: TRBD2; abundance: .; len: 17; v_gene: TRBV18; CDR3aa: CASSRLSGSTDTGELFF; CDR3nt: TGTGCCAGCTCACGACTTAGCGGGAGCACCGATACCGGGGAGCTGTTTTTT
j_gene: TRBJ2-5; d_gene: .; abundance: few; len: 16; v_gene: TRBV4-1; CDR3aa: CASSQSRVRPPETQYF; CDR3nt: TGCGCCAGCAGCCAATCACGGGTTCGGCCCCCAGAGACCCAGTACTTC
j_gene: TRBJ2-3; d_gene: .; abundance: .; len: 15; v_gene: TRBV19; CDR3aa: CASSILQASTDTQYF; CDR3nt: TGTGCCAGTAGTATTCTTCAGGCGAGCACAGATACGCAGTATTTT
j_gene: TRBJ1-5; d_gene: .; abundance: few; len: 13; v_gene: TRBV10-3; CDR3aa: CAISESSLQPQHF; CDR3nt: TGTGCCATCAGTGAGAGCAGTCTACAGCCCCAGCATTTT
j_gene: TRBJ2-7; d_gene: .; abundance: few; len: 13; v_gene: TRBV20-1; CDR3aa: CSAGPGDPYEQYF; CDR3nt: TGCAGTGCTGGCCCGGGGGATCCCTACGAGCAGTACTTC
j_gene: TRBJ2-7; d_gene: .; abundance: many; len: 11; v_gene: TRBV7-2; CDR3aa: CASTNLGEQYF; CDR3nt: TGTGCCAGCACCAATCTGGGGGAGCAGTACTTC
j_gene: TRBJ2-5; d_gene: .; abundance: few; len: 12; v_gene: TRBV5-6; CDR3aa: CASSEGEETQYF; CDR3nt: TGTGCCAGCAGCGAGGGAGAGGAGACCCAGTACTTC
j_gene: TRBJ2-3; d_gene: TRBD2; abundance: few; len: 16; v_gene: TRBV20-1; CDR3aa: CSATSSGGAWTDTQYF; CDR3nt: TGCAGTGCAACCTCTAGCGGGGGGGCTTGGACAGATACGCAGTATTTT
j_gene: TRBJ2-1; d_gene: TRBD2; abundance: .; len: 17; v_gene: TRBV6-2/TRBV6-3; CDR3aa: CASSYIGLAGESDEQFF; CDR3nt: TGTGCCAGCAGTTACATAGGGCTAGCGGGTGAATCCGATGAGCAGTTCTTC
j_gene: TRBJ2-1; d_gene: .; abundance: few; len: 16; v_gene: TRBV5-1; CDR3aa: CASSLGGLSSYNEQFF; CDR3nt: TGCGCCAGCAGCTTGGGGGGCCTTAGCTCCTACAATGAGCAGTTCTTC
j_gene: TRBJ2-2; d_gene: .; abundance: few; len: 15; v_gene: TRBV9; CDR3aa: CASGDVTGNTGELFF; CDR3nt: TGTGCCAGCGGGGACGTGACAGGGAACACCGGGGAGCTGTTTTTT
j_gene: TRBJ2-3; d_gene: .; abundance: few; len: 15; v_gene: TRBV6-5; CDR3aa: CASTRLTGGTDTQYF; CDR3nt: TGTGCCAGCACCCGACTTACGGGCGGTACAGATACGCAGTATTTT
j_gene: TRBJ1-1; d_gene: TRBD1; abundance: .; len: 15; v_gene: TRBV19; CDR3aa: CASSPQQGAVTEAFF; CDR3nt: TGTGCCAGTAGTCCGCAACAGGGGGCGGTCACTGAAGCTTTCTTT
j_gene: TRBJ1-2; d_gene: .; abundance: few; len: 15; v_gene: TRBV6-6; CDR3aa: CASSPLKQGPYGYTF; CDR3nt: TGTGCCAGCAGCCCGCTTAAACAGGGCCCCTATGGCTACACCTTC
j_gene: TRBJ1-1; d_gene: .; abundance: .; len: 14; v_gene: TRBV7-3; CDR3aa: CASSLGSGNPKAFF; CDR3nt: TGTGCCAGCAGCTTAGGATCGGGGAACCCAAAAGCTTTCTTT
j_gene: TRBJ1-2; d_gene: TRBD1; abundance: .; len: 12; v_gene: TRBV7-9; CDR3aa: CASSSRTGIYTF; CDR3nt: TGTGCCAGCAGCTCCCGGACAGGGATCTACACCTTC
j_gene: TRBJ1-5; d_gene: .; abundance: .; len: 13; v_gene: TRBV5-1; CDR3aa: CASHRDPNQPQHF; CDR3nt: TGCGCCAGTCACAGGGATCCCAATCAGCCCCAGCATTTT
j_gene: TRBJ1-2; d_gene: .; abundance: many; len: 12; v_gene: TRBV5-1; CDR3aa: CASSLEGYGYTF; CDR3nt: TGCGCCAGCAGCTTGGAAGGATATGGCTACACCTTC
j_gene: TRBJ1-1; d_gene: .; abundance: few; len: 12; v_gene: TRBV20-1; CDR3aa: CAGEESGTEAFF; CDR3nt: TGCGCGGGGGAGGAGTCCGGCACTGAAGCTTTCTTT
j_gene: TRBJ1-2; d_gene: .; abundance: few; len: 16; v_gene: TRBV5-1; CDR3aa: CASSPGGRVGGNGYTF; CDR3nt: TGCGCCAGCAGCCCGGGCGGACGGGTAGGAGGGAACGGCTACACCTTC
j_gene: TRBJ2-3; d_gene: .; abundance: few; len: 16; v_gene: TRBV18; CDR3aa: CASSSPAEPSTDTQYF; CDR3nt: TGTGCCAGCTCATCCCCAGCAGAGCCTAGCACAGATACGCAGTATTTT
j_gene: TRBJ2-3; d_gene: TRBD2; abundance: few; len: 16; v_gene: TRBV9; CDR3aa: CASSGPAGGGTDTQYF; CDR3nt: TGTGCCAGCAGCGGTCCCGCCGGGGGGGGAACAGATACGCAGTATTTT
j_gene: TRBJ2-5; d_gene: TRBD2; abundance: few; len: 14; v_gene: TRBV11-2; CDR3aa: CASSFGRGAETQYF; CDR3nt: TGTGCCAGCAGCTTCGGGCGGGGGGCGGAGACCCAGTACTTC
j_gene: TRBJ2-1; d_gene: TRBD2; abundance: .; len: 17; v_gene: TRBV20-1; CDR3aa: CSARAVAGGHPYNEQFF; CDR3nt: TGCAGTGCTAGAGCCGTAGCGGGAGGGCATCCCTACAATGAGCAGTTCTTC
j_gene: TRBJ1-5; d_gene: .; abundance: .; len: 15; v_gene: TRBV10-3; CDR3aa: CAISASVDSNQPQHF; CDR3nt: TGTGCCATCAGTGCCTCGGTAGATAGCAATCAGCCCCAGCATTTT
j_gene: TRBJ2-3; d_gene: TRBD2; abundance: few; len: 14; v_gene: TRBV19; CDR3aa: CASKRLAATDTQYF; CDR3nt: TGTGCCAGTAAAAGACTAGCGGCAACAGATACGCAGTATTTT
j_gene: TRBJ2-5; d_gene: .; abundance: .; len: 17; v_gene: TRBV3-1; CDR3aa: CASDSRTVNPVGETQYF; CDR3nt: TGTGCCAGCGACTCCAGGACAGTTAATCCGGTGGGAGAGACCCAGTACTTC
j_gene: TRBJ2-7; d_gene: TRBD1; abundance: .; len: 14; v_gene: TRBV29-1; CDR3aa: CSVGEGQGGYEQYF; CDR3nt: TGCAGCGTGGGAGAGGGACAGGGGGGCTACGAGCAGTACTTC
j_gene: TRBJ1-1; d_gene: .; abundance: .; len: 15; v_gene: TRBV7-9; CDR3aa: CASSLLRQENTEAFF; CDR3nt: TGTGCCAGCAGCTTGCTCCGACAGGAGAACACTGAAGCTTTCTTT
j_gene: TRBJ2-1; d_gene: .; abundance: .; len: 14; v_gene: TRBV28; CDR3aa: CASRAPGSYNEQFF; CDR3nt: TGTGCCAGCAGGGCCCCTGGCTCCTACAATGAGCAGTTCTTC
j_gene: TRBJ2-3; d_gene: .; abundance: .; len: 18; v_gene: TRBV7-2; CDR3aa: CASTLGLGGVLRGDTQYF; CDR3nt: TGTGCCAGCACCCTAGGCCTCGGCGGGGTCTTAAGGGGAGATACGCAGTATTTT
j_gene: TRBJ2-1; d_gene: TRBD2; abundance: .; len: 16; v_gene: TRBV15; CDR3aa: CATSRGLAGAYNEQFF; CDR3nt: TGTGCCACCAGCAGGGGACTAGCGGGAGCCTACAATGAGCAGTTCTTC
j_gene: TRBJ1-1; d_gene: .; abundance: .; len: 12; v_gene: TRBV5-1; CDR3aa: CASSSGVGEAFF; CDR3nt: TGCGCCAGCAGCTCTGGTGTGGGGGAAGCTTTCTTT
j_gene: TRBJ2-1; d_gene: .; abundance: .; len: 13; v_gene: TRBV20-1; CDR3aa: CSARRGFENEQFF; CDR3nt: TGCAGTGCTAGGAGGGGGTTTGAGAATGAGCAGTTCTTC
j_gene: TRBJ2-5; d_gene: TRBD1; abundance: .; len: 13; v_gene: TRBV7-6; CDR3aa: CASSYTGDETQYF; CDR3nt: TGTGCCAGCAGCTACACAGGGGATGAGACCCAGTACTTC
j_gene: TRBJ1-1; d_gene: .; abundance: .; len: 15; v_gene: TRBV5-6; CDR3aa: CASSLGTVLNTEAFF; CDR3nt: TGTGCCAGCAGCTTGGGGACAGTCCTGAACACTGAAGCTTTCTTT
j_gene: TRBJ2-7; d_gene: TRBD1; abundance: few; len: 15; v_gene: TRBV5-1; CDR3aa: CASSPGQAISYEQYF; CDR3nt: TGCGCCAGCAGCCCGGGACAGGCGATCTCCTACGAGCAGTACTTC
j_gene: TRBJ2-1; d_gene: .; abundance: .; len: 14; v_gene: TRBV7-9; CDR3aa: CASSPGWVVDEQFF; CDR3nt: TGTGCCAGCAGCCCGGGGTGGGTAGTGGATGAGCAGTTCTTC
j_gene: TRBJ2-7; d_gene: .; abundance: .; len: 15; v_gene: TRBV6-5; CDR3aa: CASRNTGLRFYEQYF; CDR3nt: TGTGCCAGCAGAAACACGGGACTCCGATTCTACGAGCAGTACTTC